This T cell receptor beta chain was identified during a study of cytomegalovirus exposure and HLA in healthy donors. Background on the study: Among roughly 180 million T cells, an earlier analysis found 120 million or so unique TCR beta sequences.

PCR employed 60 Vbeta and 13 Jbeta primers. Study processing details: Around 12 million of 80 million or so unique TCR beta chains were shared, per a later count. The assay was immunoSEQ multiplex PCR, and TCRdb's table has in-frame clones only and misses some. V and J calls plus clone size are reproduced from that table; the DNA served to infer D and trimming. The repertoire holds 100,000 to 120,000 clones, with 12% to 15% as singletons. Study-wide results and limits: In a later analysis, a genetic analysis reported fewer productive-TCR N-insertions in an Asian-associated ancestry cluster than the cohort average. Later analysis suggested most CMV-associated TCR beta chains were HLA-restricted.

CDR3 length: 15 amino acids. The germline V gene has CDR1 MNHEY and CDR2 SMNVEV (reference sequence). V was trimmed by 2 bases and J by 3 bases, leaving 8 bases between them. To note about this clone: Its specificity is not known.

Sequencing used PBMCs. The source is a female donor in good health and CMV-seronegative. This chain joins TRBV27 and TRBJ1-6; D call uncertain. CDR3 sequence: CASSLTGIYNSPLHF. CDR3 bases: TGTGCCAGCAGTTTAACGGGGATCTATAATTCACCCCTCCACTTT.